This T cell receptor beta chain was retrieved from a study of cytomegalovirus exposure and HLA in healthy donors (TCRdb year 2017). Looking at the study overall: According to an earlier analysis of several hundred of the donors, 150 million to 200 million T cells yielded approximately 120 million unique TCR beta sequences and about 300 Gb of sequence data. HLA typing included class I and class II loci at four-digit resolution. Donor age, sex, ethnicity and CMV serostatus were compiled together with the repertoire data. All discovery cohort repertoires had been generated on a single sequencing platform. To predict cytomegalovirus infection status, the study combined high-throughput TCR immunosequencing, statistical association of individual TCRs with disease status, and machine learning. An early release covering just under 650 HLA-typed donors comprised 300 to 350 gigabases of sequencing data and tens of millions of unique TCR sequences. The study aimed to test whether signatures of past pathogen exposure could be identified by cataloging public T cell receptors. The study used immunosequencing to profile the T cell repertoires of some 600 subjects and linked those repertoires to cytomegalovirus serostatus. On average, approximately 250,000 unique TCR beta nucleotide sequences were sequenced per donor among about 400 genotyped donors of the cohort, with 15% to 20% of those sequences being non-productive. Five DR-DQ haplotypes were handled as single units for association and clustering, since linkage in the cohort was strong. Typing coverage differed by locus: A, B, C, DRB1 and DQB1 were typed in about 620-640 donors, DQA1 in approximately 520, DPA1 in approximately 600, and DPB1 in 400 to 490. To study patterns of TCR occurrence, a later analysis re-analyzed previously published TCR beta repertoires from several hundred donors and added high-resolution HLA genotyping. Besides the first cohort of under 700 subjects, a separate validation cohort made up of over a hundred different subjects was used. Of the 300 to 400 genotyped donors, about 80% fell in the genetic ancestry cluster associated with self-reported Caucasian donors. An earlier analysis of around 580 of the donors used high-throughput TCR beta sequencing to judge whether each TCR beta V gene segment behaved as functional or pseudogenic. Rather than using new phenotypic data, the later analysis identified candidate immune exposures from TCR beta sequences and from how often those sequences occurred across donors. A later genetic analysis took genome-wide SNP genotypes for about three fifths of the 666 donors and used that subset as a discovery cohort.

From V the trimming removes 2 bases and from J it removes 9 bases, while the gene matches leave 4 bases of the junction unaccounted for. The CDR3 sequence holds 14 residues, the cysteine and phenylalanine included. The CDR3 DNA has 42 bases and is translated from base 1. For CDR1 and CDR2, the germline V gene lists MNHNS and SASEGT. The cohort consisted of 670 or so healthy bone marrow donors. At the time of sampling, all cohort members were nominally healthy, though unrecorded immune exposures were likely present. The donor tested CMV seronegative, placing the donor among the roughly 400 seronegative members of the cohort. A peripheral blood sample was provided by each donor, and peripheral blood mononuclear cells were used for TCR beta sequencing. Genomic DNA was extracted from the blood cell samples with the Qiagen DNeasy Blood Extraction Kit. A remark on this clone: The target of this receptor is not known. Base quality data are lacking; no much larger clone is found one base away.

The library was made by the immunoSEQ multiplex PCR assay. For the multiplex PCR, a mixture combining 60 forward primers for TCR Vbeta segments and 13 reverse primers for TCR Jbeta segments was used. Amplification of the CDR3 region of rearranged TCR beta genes was performed with a multiplex PCR assay on genomic DNA. Amplified TCR beta libraries were sequenced as 87-base-pair reads on the Illumina HiSeq System. Turning to the authors' computational methods: A later analysis tallied 75 million to 95 million unique TCR beta chains across the approximately 670 repertoires, and approximately 12 million of those chains were shared by two or more donors. Raw reads were error-corrected and collapsed into unique sequences by a nearest-neighbor algorithm in which closely related sequences were merged to remove PCR and sequencing errors. CDR3 sequences were aligned to IMGT reference sequences to assign V, D and J gene segments. For a sequence to be retained, at least a six-nucleotide match to both a V gene segment and a J gene segment was required. A rearrangement counted as productive if the CDR3 had no stop codons and remained in frame with V and J, and every other rearrangement counted as non-productive. Following IMGT convention, CDR3 was defined as the stretch from the second conserved V-encoded cysteine up to the conserved J-encoded phenylalanine. The earlier analysis of some 600 of the donors excluded sequences that lacked an unambiguous match to a single V gene segment. An earlier analysis of several hundred of the donors called V segments functional above 56.7% productive rearrangements and segregating when the between-donor standard deviation exceeded 5%. A statistical classification framework was built to diagnose cytomegalovirus status from the catalog of TCR beta chain sequences. In a later analysis, TCR nucleotide sequences were compared against IMGT/GENE-DB human TR gene sequences so that V and J genes could be assigned. The TCRdist pipeline was used in a later analysis to assign CDR3 sequences and most-parsimonious VDJ recombination scenarios. In a later analysis, every TCR beta chain was defined by the combination of its CDR3 amino acid sequence and its V-gene family, and reads without a unique V-gene family were dropped. As a way to deal with suspected cross-contamination and a sequencing artifact, a later analysis dropped approximately 570 nucleotide sequences that were highly shared and had low generation probability. For each public chain, a later analysis derived a clonal expansion index from normalized ranks of inferred template counts within each repertoire. A later analysis computed generation probabilities with a VDJ recombination model fitted to out-of-frame rearrangements, and checked the results against IGoR. In a later analysis, TCR-TCR, TCR-HLA and TCR-CMV co-occurrence was scored with hypergeometric tests, and a repertoire-size bias correction was applied to TCR pairs. False discovery rates were estimated in a later analysis by permuting HLA or CMV assignments 20 times. In a later analysis, co-occurring TCRs were grouped using DBSCAN, and TCRdist sequence similarity was added for clustering within HLA-allele-positive subsets. Repertoires with fewer than 30,000 or more than 120,000 public chains were left out of co-occurrence clustering, as were four to six repertoires with anomalous nucleotide sharing. Here the immuneACCESS table is served through TCRdb, limited to in-frame sequences with V and J called. Missing clones are a known gap in these copies; in checked studies unresolved V genes cover under half, and the rest lacks a known reason. D and trimming were read from the DNA, whereas the V and J calls and clone size are those reported in that table. This sample holds some 140,000 clones; 65% to 75% were observed only once. The ten largest clonotypes hold roughly 2.2% of the sample.

The full study reports these points: Some IMGT-functional V segments, including TRBV6-2 and TRBV6-3, could not be distinguished by the 87-base-pair reads and were therefore excluded. Roughly uniform sequencing depth across donors was assumed in presence/absence analyses, although this assumption may not hold. Three of the identified cytomegalovirus-associated TCR beta chains were confirmed in vitro to be specific for cytomegalovirus antigens. According to a later analysis, TCR association rates differed among HLA loci, with DRB1 alleles showing the most associated TCRs and HLA-C alleles showing the fewest. Compared with equally common non-associated chains, HLA-associated TCR beta chains in a later analysis were more clonally expanded and had lower generation probabilities. Because counts were too low, under 20 rarely observed V segments, including chromosome 9 orphons, were left out of the earlier analysis of approximately 580 of the donors. In both the original and validation cohorts, the classifier was reported to diagnose cytomegalovirus status with high specificity and sensitivity. The sequencing pipeline was judged likely to have produced a cluster of highly shared sequence variants as a technical artifact. Because HLA typing was missing for some donors at each locus, association tests included only the typed subset. Most TCR sequences were seen in very few donors, while some public TCRs were found in many individuals. According to a later genetic analysis, donors in an Asian-associated ancestry cluster had fewer N-insertions in productive TCRs than the approximately 690-donor mean. A further reported finding was that TCR beta sequences accurately predicted the HLA-A and HLA-B alleles for most subjects in the first cohort. The cohort was sequenced for TCR beta chains only, and without alpha or paired-chain data the features that could be detected were limited. Assigning TCR associations to individual alleles was difficult when HLA alleles, especially DR and DQ, strongly co-occurred. A later genetic analysis associated a missense DCLRE1C variant with V-gene and J-gene trimming of TCR beta chains, and an independent cohort replicated the association. According to a later analysis, parvovirus B19, influenza, CMV and Epstein-Barr virus appeared linked to several top co-occurrence clusters. CMV serostatus was the only immune exposure information available for the cohort. Specific HLA alleles were associated with about 17,000 TCR beta sequences at a false discovery rate of 0.05 in a later analysis. Broadly in line with IMGT annotations, most TCR beta V segments showed up in productive rearrangements about 87% or about 30% of the time in an earlier analysis of 587 of the donors. In a later analysis, most CMV-associated TCR beta chains were found to appear HLA-restricted, with HLA associations seemingly driven largely by CMV exposure. The study listed approximately 160 TCR beta chains as associated with cytomegalovirus. According to the authors, the approach could potentially be generalized to other disease states and immunological phenotypes. Correlated functional status among segregating V segments might reflect linkage disequilibrium, but an unknown experimental factor could not be ruled out.

The chain links TRBV6-1 with TRBJ2-7, with 13 junctional bases fitting TRBD2. Sequencing was performed on PBMCs. The TCR comes from a man aged 30 to 39 in good health and CMV-seronegative. The DNA sequence is TGTGCCAGCAGTGAAAGGACTAGCGGGGGCTCGCAGTACTTC. Its protein product is CASSERTSGGSQYF.